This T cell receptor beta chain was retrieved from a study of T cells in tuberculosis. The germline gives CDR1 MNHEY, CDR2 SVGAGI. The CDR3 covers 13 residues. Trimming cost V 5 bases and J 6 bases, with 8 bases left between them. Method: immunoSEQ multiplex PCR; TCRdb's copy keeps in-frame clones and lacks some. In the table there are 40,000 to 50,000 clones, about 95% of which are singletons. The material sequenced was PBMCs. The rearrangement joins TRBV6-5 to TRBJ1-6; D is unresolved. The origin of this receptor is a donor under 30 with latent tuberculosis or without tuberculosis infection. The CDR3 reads CASSSQLNSPLHF. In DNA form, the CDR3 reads TGTGCCAGCAGTAGCCAACTTAATTCACCCCTCCACTTT.